Shown below are 3 T cell receptor beta chains from a single sample sequenced in a study of PD-L1 blockade in urothelial cancer. Sequencing was performed with immunoSEQ multiplex PCR; in TCRdb, only in-frame clones are kept and a portion is missing. This sample yields roughly 40,000 clones, of which around 84% are seen a single time; approximately 2.7% belongs to the top ten. The sample in question was PBMCs, obtained around atezolizumab (anti-PD-L1) treatment. These receptors were collected from a man between 70 and 80 years old with urothelial cancer.

In nucleotides, the CDR3 is TGTGCCAGCAGTCAGGGTAACTATGGCTACACCTTC. Its translation: CASSQGNYGYTF. This chain uses TRBV11-3 with TRBJ1-2; possibly TRBD1 for D (5 bases). The CDR3 sequence is 12 residues long. Per the germline V gene, CDR1 is SGHNT and CDR2 is YENEEA. Deletions cut 6 bases from V and 1 base from J, with 6 bases between.

This chain connects TRBV28 to TRBJ2-6; 7 bases are shared with TRBD1. In germline, CDR1 is MDHEN, CDR2 SYDVKM. Trimming at V came to 6 bases and at J to 18 bases, leaving 11 bases not matched to a gene. There are 12 residues in the CDR3. The CDR3 is CASSYSTGTETF. As DNA, the CDR3 is TGTGCCAGCAGCTACTCGACCGGGACAGAGACTTTC.

The chain links TRBV6-1 to TRBJ2-1; perhaps TRBD1 as D (6 bases). V shed 5 bases and J shed 3 bases, with 11 bases lying between them. The CDR3 loop spans 14 amino acids. The germline V gene has CDR1 MNHNS and CDR2 SASEGT. The DNA of the CDR3 is TGTGCCAGCAGTCCCCTCAGGGGCTACAATGAGCAGTTCTTC. Translated: CASSPLRGYNEQFF.